Sequencing of this TCR beta chain was carried out in a study of cytomegalovirus exposure and HLA in healthy donors (dated by TCRdb to the late 2010s). The study in broad terms: An earlier analysis of some 500 of the donors reported roughly 300 Gb of sequence data and around 110 million unique TCR beta sequences from about 180 million T cells. Because of strong linkage in the cohort, five DR-DQ haplotypes were treated as single units for association and clustering. The number of donors typed differed by locus, with roughly 629-640 for A, B, C, DRB1 and DQB1, roughly 520 for DQA1, approximately 580 for DPA1, and some 440 for DPB1. The genetic ancestry cluster associated with self-reported Caucasian donors included about 84% of the 300 to 400 genotyped donors. A later genetic analysis took genome-wide SNP genotypes for 398 of the 666 donors and used that subset as a discovery cohort. On average, approximately 250,000 unique TCR beta nucleotide sequences were sequenced per donor among about 400 genotyped donors of the cohort, with roughly 20% of those sequences being non-productive. The later analysis used no new phenotypic data to find candidate immune exposures, relying instead on TCR beta sequences and their occurrence across donors. Class I and class II HLA loci were covered by the typing at four-digit resolution. A later analysis re-examined previously published TCR beta repertoires from roughly 650 donors and added high-resolution HLA genotyping to investigate patterns of TCR occurrence. In an earlier analysis of over 550 of the donors, high-throughput TCR beta sequencing was used to judge whether each TCR beta V gene segment behaved as functional or pseudogenic. Using immunosequencing, the study profiled T cell repertoires from around 670 subjects and related those repertoires to cytomegalovirus serostatus. The study aimed to test whether signatures of past pathogen exposure could be identified by cataloging public T cell receptors. Donor age, sex, ethnicity and CMV serostatus were compiled together with the repertoire data. Every repertoire in the discovery cohort had been generated on one and the same sequencing platform. To predict cytomegalovirus infection status, the study brought together high-throughput TCR immunosequencing, statistical association of individual TCRs with disease status, and machine learning. An early release covering about 600 HLA-typed donors comprised about 300 gigabases of sequencing data and tens of millions of unique TCR sequences. Along with the roughly 670-subject first cohort, a separate validation cohort of over a hundred different subjects was used. What the study reported, not specific to this receptor: Most TCR sequences were seen in very few donors, while some public TCRs were found in many individuals. In this cohort, only TCR beta chains were sequenced, and detectable features were limited by the absence of alpha or paired-chain data. Several of the top co-occurrence clusters appeared to be linked to parvovirus B19, influenza, CMV and Epstein-Barr virus, according to a later analysis. A later analysis associated 15,000 or so TCR beta sequences with specific HLA alleles at a false discovery rate of 0.05. Some IMGT-functional V segments, including TRBV6-2 and TRBV6-3, could not be told apart with the 87-base-pair reads, so those segments were excluded. V-gene and J-gene trimming of TCR beta chains was associated with a missense DCLRE1C variant in a later genetic analysis, and the association was replicated in an independent cohort. In a later analysis, most CMV-associated TCR beta chains were found to appear HLA-restricted, with HLA associations seemingly driven largely by CMV exposure. In both the original and validation cohorts, the classifier was reported to diagnose cytomegalovirus status with high specificity and sensitivity. In a later analysis, HLA-associated TCR beta chains showed more clonal expansion and lower generation probabilities than non-associated chains that were equally common. In an earlier analysis of approximately 590 of the donors, most TCR beta V segments appeared in productive rearrangements about 87% or about 30% of the time, broadly matching IMGT annotations. Correlated functional status among segregating V segments might reflect linkage disequilibrium, but an unknown experimental factor could not be ruled out. A further reported finding was that TCR beta sequences accurately predicted the HLA-A and HLA-B alleles for most subjects in the first cohort. Because counts were too low, about 18 rarely observed V segments, including chromosome 9 orphons, were left out of the earlier analysis of 500 to 750 of the donors. Sequencing depth was assumed to be roughly uniform across donors in the presence/absence analyses, though that assumption may not hold. According to a later genetic analysis, donors in an Asian-associated ancestry cluster had fewer N-insertions in productive TCRs than the approximately 700-donor mean. For the cohort, immune exposure information was limited to CMV serostatus. Assigning TCR associations to individual alleles was difficult when HLA alleles, especially DR and DQ, strongly co-occurred. In a later analysis, TCR association rates were found to vary across HLA loci, with the most associated TCRs seen for DRB1 alleles and the fewest for HLA-C alleles. A cluster of highly shared sequence variants was judged likely to be a technical artifact of the sequencing pipeline. HLA typing was unavailable for some donors at each locus, so association tests used only the typed subset. In the study, approximately 160 TCR beta chains were listed as associated with cytomegalovirus. The authors suggested that the approach could potentially be extended to other disease states and immunological phenotypes. In vitro tests confirmed that three of the cytomegalovirus-associated TCR beta chains recognize cytomegalovirus antigens.

In total, 630 or so healthy bone marrow donors made up the cohort. Cohort members were all nominally healthy when sampled, although unrecorded immune exposures were likely present. The donor tested CMV seropositive and was one of the 289 seropositive cohort members. Each donor provided a peripheral blood sample, and peripheral blood mononuclear cells were used for TCR beta sequencing. Genomic DNA was extracted from the blood cell samples with the Qiagen DNeasy Blood Extraction Kit. The method behind the library was the immunoSEQ multiplex PCR assay. A mixture of 60 forward primers for TCR Vbeta segments and 13 reverse primers for TCR Jbeta segments was used in the multiplex PCR. Amplification of the CDR3 region of rearranged TCR beta genes was performed with a multiplex PCR assay on genomic DNA. On the Illumina HiSeq System, the amplified TCR beta libraries were sequenced as 87-base-pair reads. Under the source paper's analysis protocol: In a later analysis, tens of millions of unique TCR beta chains were counted across the 666 repertoires, and about 10 million of these chains were shared by at least two donors. A nearest-neighbor algorithm error-corrected the raw reads and collapsed the reads into unique sequences, merging closely related sequences to remove PCR and sequencing errors. CDR3 sequences were aligned to IMGT reference sequences to assign V, D and J gene segments. For a sequence to be retained, a match of at least six nucleotides was required to both a V gene segment and a J gene segment. Rearrangements were classified as productive when the CDR3 lacked stop codons and remained in frame with V and J, and all other rearrangements were classified as non-productive. CDR3 was defined according to IMGT convention as the region running from the second conserved V-encoded cysteine to the conserved J-encoded phenylalanine. In an earlier analysis of 550 to 650 of the donors, sequences lacking an unambiguous match to a single V gene segment were excluded. In an earlier analysis of about 590 of the donors, a V segment was called functional when productive rearrangements were above 56.7%, and segregating when the standard deviation between donors exceeded 5%. To diagnose cytomegalovirus status from the catalog of TCR beta chain sequences, a statistical classification framework was built. In a later analysis, TCR nucleotide sequences were compared against IMGT/GENE-DB human TR gene sequences so that V and J genes could be assigned. Using the TCRdist pipeline, a later analysis assigned CDR3 sequences along with most-parsimonious VDJ recombination scenarios. A later analysis defined each TCR beta chain by its CDR3 amino acid sequence plus V-gene family, and excluded reads lacking a unique V-gene family. In a later analysis, 450 to 600 highly shared, low-generation-probability nucleotide sequences were removed to address suspected cross-contamination and a sequencing artifact. In a later analysis, a clonal expansion index for each public chain was calculated from normalized within-repertoire ranks of inferred template counts. In a later analysis, generation probabilities were computed with a VDJ recombination model fitted to out-of-frame rearrangements, and the resulting probabilities were checked against IGoR. A later analysis scored TCR-TCR, TCR-HLA and TCR-CMV co-occurrence with hypergeometric tests, applying a repertoire-size bias correction to TCR pairs. False discovery rates were estimated in a later analysis by permuting HLA or CMV assignments 20 times. In a later analysis, co-occurring TCRs were grouped using DBSCAN, and TCRdist sequence similarity was added for clustering within HLA-allele-positive subsets. Repertoires with fewer than 30,000 or more than 120,000 public chains, plus five repertoires with anomalous nucleotide sharing, were excluded from co-occurrence clustering. Here the immuneACCESS table is served through TCRdb, limited to in-frame sequences with V and J called. Missing clones are a known gap in these copies; in checked studies unresolved V genes cover under half, and the rest lacks a known reason. V and J calls and clone size are as listed in that table; D and trimming were resolved from the DNA. This sample comprises under 120,000 clones, around two thirds of them detected only once. 3% to 4.5% of the sample lies in the top ten.

Note on this clone: This receptor's antigen is unknown. Base-call qualities are not available, and no considerably larger clone is one nucleotide away.

V is trimmed back by 3 bases and J by 4 bases, and the junction contains 8 bases that no gene match accounts for. CDR1 SNHLY and CDR2 FYNNEI are derived from the germline V gene. The CDR3 numbers 15 residues from cysteine through phenylalanine. This entry keeps only the CDR3 DNA: 45 bases, framed from base 1. The sequencing input was PBMCs. The sequence links TRBV2 to TRBJ2-7, and TRBD1 matches 8 of the central bases. This clonotype originated in a man aged 30 to 45 in good health and CMV-seropositive. Here the CDR3 is given as CASSDLAGGRYEQYF. The DNA sequence is TGTGCCAGCAGTGATTTGGCAGGGGGCCGGTACGAGCAGTACTTC.